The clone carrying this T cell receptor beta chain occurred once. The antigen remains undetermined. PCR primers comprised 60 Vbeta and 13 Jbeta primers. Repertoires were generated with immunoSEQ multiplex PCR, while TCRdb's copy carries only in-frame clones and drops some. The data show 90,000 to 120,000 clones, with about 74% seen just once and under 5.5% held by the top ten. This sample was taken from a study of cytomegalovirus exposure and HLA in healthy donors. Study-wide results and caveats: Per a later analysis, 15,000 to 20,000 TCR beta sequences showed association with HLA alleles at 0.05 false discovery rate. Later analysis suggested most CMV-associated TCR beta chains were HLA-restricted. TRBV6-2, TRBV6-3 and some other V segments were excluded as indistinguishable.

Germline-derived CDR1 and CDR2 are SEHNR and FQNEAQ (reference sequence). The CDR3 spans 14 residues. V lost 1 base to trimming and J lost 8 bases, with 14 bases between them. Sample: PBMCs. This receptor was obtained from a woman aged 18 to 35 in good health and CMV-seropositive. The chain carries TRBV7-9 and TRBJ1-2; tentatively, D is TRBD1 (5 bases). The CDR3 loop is CASSLGGASSGYTF. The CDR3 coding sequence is TGTGCCAGCAGCTTAGGGGGCGCGAGTTCCGGCTACACCTTC.